The 21 T cell receptor beta chains in this list originate from one sample, sequenced in a study of blood T cell repertoires in COVID-19. The repertoire was sequenced with immunoSEQ multiplex PCR; TCRdb's copy has only in-frame clones and lacks some. The repertoire holds about 300,000 clones, with approximately 85% as singletons. The sample was peripheral blood. The receptors were sampled from a woman aged 50 to 65 with acute or convalescent COVID-19.

CDR3 protein: CASSPRDRLSGNTIYF. CDR3 DNA sequence: TGTGCCAGCAGTCCTCGGGACAGGCTCTCTGGAAACACCATATATTTT. V and J are TRBV9 and TRBJ1-3; 8 bases map to TRBD1. This CDR3 comprises 16 residues. Germline loops: CDR1 SGDLS, CDR2 YYNGEE. V dropped 5 bases and J dropped 0; count of bases not matched to a gene: 7. Based on the CDR3 plus reference TRBV9 and TRBJ1-3, the full variable domain is DSGVTQTPKHLITATGQRVTLRCSPRSGDLSVYWYQQSLDQGLQFLIQYYNGEERAKGNILERFSAQQFPDLHSELNLSSLELGDSALYFCASSPRDRLSGNTIYFGEGSWLTVV.

The CDR3 is CASSLSRFATNEKLFF. The CDR3 DNA sequence: TGCGCCAGCAGCCTCAGTCGATTCGCAACTAATGAAAAACTGTTTTTT. The chain joins TRBV4-3 to TRBJ1-4; no clear D gene. Germline V gives CDR1 LGHNA, CDR2 YSLEER. The CDR3 has 16 amino acids. Trimming removed 4 bases at V and 0 bases at J, with 12 bases between.

The chain links TRBV18 to TRBJ1-4; D gene unclear. This CDR3 is built from 16 residues. Germline V gene lookup returns CDR1 KGHSH and CDR2 LQKENI. Trimming removed 3 bases from V and 3 bases from J, with 14 bases in between. The CDR3 here is CASSPVRGGANEKLFF. In nucleotides, the CDR3 is TGTGCCAGCTCACCGGTTCGCGGCGGGGCTAATGAAAAACTGTTTTTT.

The chain is built from TRBV18 and TRBJ2-1, with 8 positions matching TRBD2. The germline V gene encodes CDR1 KGHSH and CDR2 LQKENI. V gave up 5 bases and J gave up 4 bases; unmatched junction bases: 7. The CDR3 is 15 amino acids. The DNA of the CDR3 is TGTGCCAGCTCAAGTGGGCCTAGCGGGTACAATGAGCAGTTCTTC. Translation gives CASSSGPSGYNEQFF.

The V call is TRBV9, the J call TRBJ2-1; no clear D gene. Germline CDR1 is SGDLS and CDR2 is YYNGEE. V lost 3 bases and J lost 10, with 14 bases in between. This CDR3 has 13 amino acids. This CDR3 is CASSALSGVEQFF. Written as DNA, the CDR3 is TGTGCCAGCAGCGCCCTTTCCGGAGTAGAGCAGTTCTTC.

The rearrangement links TRBV7-2 to TRBJ2-7; TRBD2 aligns across 12 bases. The V gene's germline CDR1 is SGHTA and CDR2 FQGNSA. CDR3 length: 16 residues. V lost 2 bases, J lost 6 bases, and 8 bases stayed unmatched. CDR3 in amino acids: CASSLWLAGGPTEQYF. In DNA form, the CDR3 reads TGTGCCAGCAGCTTATGGCTAGCGGGAGGGCCAACCGAGCAGTACTTC.

The sample holds one count of this clone. This chain joins TRBV6-2 or TRBV6-3 and TRBJ2-5, with TRBD2 identical over 7 bases. Germline V gene sequence: CDR1 MNHEY, CDR2 SVGEGT. V dropped 4 bases and J dropped 5; count of bases not matched to a gene: 13. CDR3 length: 16 amino acids. CDR3 residues: CASSSFDGRRGETQYF. DNA of the CDR3: TGTGCCAGCAGTTCTTTTGACGGGAGGCGTGGGGAGACCCAGTACTTC.

The chain employs TRBV28 and TRBJ2-6; D is uncertain. This CDR3 spans 14 amino acids. Germline V gene sequence: CDR1 MDHEN, CDR2 SYDVKM. The V end was cut by 6 bases, the J end by 0 bases, with 6 bases between. This CDR3 is CASSVSSGANVLTF. For the CDR3, the DNA is TGTGCCAGCAGCGTCAGCTCTGGGGCCAACGTCCTGACTTTC.

V is TRBV6-5 and J is TRBJ1-4; a possible D gene is TRBD1 (5 bases). Germline V CDR1 and CDR2: MNHEY, SVGAGI. This CDR3 is 13 amino acids long. V lost 4 bases and J lost 4, with 7 bases in between. The CDR3 loop is CASSSQGNEKLFF. The CDR3 nucleotides read TGTGCCAGCAGTTCGCAGGGTAATGAAAAACTGTTTTTT.

The rearrangement links TRBV5-4 to TRBJ2-6; D call uncertain. The CDR3 contains 14 residues. From germline, CDR1 is SGHNT and CDR2 YYREEE (reference sequence). Trimming shortened V by 4 bases and J by 3 bases, and 8 bases separated the two germline ends. The CDR3 region is CASSPPFGANVLTF. As DNA, the CDR3 is TGTGCCAGCAGCCCTCCCTTTGGGGCCAACGTCCTGACTTTC.

The CDR3 DNA reads as TGTGCCAGCTCTCCCCTAAGGGGGACAGATACGCAGTATTTT. It translates to CASSPLRGTDTQYF. The chain combines TRBV18 with TRBJ2-3; D is possibly TRBD1 (6 bases). The V end lost 6 bases, the J end lost 3 bases, and 13 bases lay between the germline ends. Germline CDR1 KGHSH, CDR2 LQKENI. The CDR3 covers 14 residues.

This sequence joins TRBV4-2 and TRBJ1-2; D is uncertain. The CDR3 extends over 15 amino acids. Trimming stripped 0 bases from V and 6 bases from J, with 14 bases between. Looked up from germline, CDR1 is LGHNA and CDR2 is YNFKEQ. In DNA form, the CDR3 reads TGTGCCAGCAGCCAAGACCCTCGGGATTTGGATGGCTACACCTTC. Residues: CASSQDPRDLDGYTF.

The rearrangement links TRBV19 to TRBJ1-5; weak D call: TRBD1 (5 bases). CDR1 and CDR2 from the germline V gene are LNHDA and SQIVND (reference sequence). The CDR3 runs to 13 residues. V was clipped by 4 bases and J by 6 bases, with 10 bases between them. Here the CDR3 reads CASSKGRGQPQHF. In nucleotides, the CDR3 is TGTGCCAGTAGTAAGGGGAGGGGTCAGCCCCAGCATTTT.

The chain links TRBV5-1 to TRBJ1-2; 7 bases are shared with TRBD1. This CDR3 has 14 amino acids. The germline CDR1 and CDR2 sequences are SGHRS and YFSETQ. V gave up 4 bases and J gave up 8 bases; unmatched junction bases: 11. The DNA of the CDR3 is TGCGCCAGCAGCAGAGGGACAGCGCTAGGAGGCTACACCTTC. Residues: CASSRGTALGGYTF.

This clone was recorded only once. The V and J genes are TRBV13 and TRBJ2-1; D call uncertain. CDR3 length: 14 amino acids. With 5 bases removed from V and 3 bases from J, the gap between germline ends came to 11 bases. Germline CDR1 reads PRHDT; CDR2 reads FYEKMQ (reference sequence). CDR3 in DNA: TGTGCCAGCAGCGCCTACCAGGACTACAATGAGCAGTTCTTC. It encodes CASSAYQDYNEQFF.

The rearrangement links TRBV25-1 to TRBJ1-2, with D maybe TRBD1 (5 bases). The CDR3 contains 14 residues. Trimming took 7 bases from V and 8 from J, leaving 20 bases between them. CDR1 MGHDK and CDR2 SYGVNS come from the germline V gene. The CDR3, as DNA: TGTGCCAGCACCCCAGGGTGGGGACTGGGAGGCTACACCTTC. Its translation is CASTPGWGLGGYTF.

This chain uses TRBV6-5 with TRBJ2-7; no clear D. V lost 7 bases, J lost 3 bases, and 13 bases lay in between. The CDR3 extends over 13 amino acids. The V gene's germline CDR1 is MNHEY and CDR2 SVGAGI. This CDR3 is CASKNLERYEQYF. CDR3 nucleotides: TGTGCCAGCAAGAATTTAGAACGCTACGAGCAGTACTTC.

The chain is built from TRBV19 and TRBJ1-2; 8 bases are a match to TRBD1. This CDR3 contains 13 residues. Germline-derived CDR1 and CDR2 are LNHDA and SQIVND (reference sequence). V shed 5 bases and J 8 bases; nucleotides not matched to a gene: 7. The CDR3, as DNA: TGTGCCAGTAGTGGTCCAGGGGGCGGGGGCTACACCTTC. This codes for CASSGPGGGGYTF.

The CDR3 DNA sequence: TGTGCCAGCAGTGTCTCGGGAGCCCCAGATACGCAGTATTTT. Translation gives CASSVSGAPDTQYF. V and J are TRBV28 and TRBJ2-3; D is perhaps TRBD2 (6 bases). V lost 5 bases to trimming and J lost 4 bases, with 13 bases between them. The CDR3 consists of 14 residues. The germline CDR1 and CDR2 sequences are MDHEN and SYDVKM.

This chain links TRBV4-1 with TRBJ2-2; TRBD1 agrees at 9 bases. This CDR3 region has 16 residues. Looked up from germline, CDR1 is MGHRA and CDR2 is YSYEKL. After removal of 2 bases from V and 1 base from J, the junction contained 2 bases not matched to a gene. CDR3 residues: CASSQLGQGNTGELFF. The CDR3 DNA sequence: TGCGCCAGCAGCCAACTGGGACAGGGGAACACCGGGGAGCTGTTTTTT.

This chain links TRBV13 with TRBJ2-7, with D perhaps matching TRBD1 (6 bases). Per germline, CDR1 PRHDT and CDR2 FYEKMQ (reference sequence). The CDR3 consists of 12 residues. The V and J ends lost 5 bases and 3 bases respectively, with 8 bases between them. CDR3 region: CASSPTGYEQYF. The CDR3 nucleotides read TGTGCCAGCAGCCCGACAGGCTACGAGCAGTACTTC.